This TCR beta chain was sequenced for a study of blood T cell repertoires in COVID-19. Study details: There were acute and convalescent COVID-19 samples, and they came from the United States, Italy and Spain. The cDNA or gDNA used as material had been derived from T cells, B-cell-depleted T cells, or PBMCs.

During active infection, Seattle patients enrolled and were then monitored through disease. As originally analysed: Reference gene primer amplification yielded estimated nucleated cell counts. Using immunoSEQ multiplex PCR, the repertoire was profiled, and TCRdb retains in-frame clones only, with some absent. V and J calls and clone size are as listed in that table; D and trimming were resolved from the DNA. The sample has more than 60,000 clones, 84% seen once; the top ten hold approximately 12%. This clonotype was sampled from a man between 50 and 59 years old with COVID-19, enrolled during active disease. The sample comprised peripheral blood.

CDR3 residues: CASGFGSGSQPQHF. CDR3 DNA sequence: TGTGCTAGTGGTTTCGGTAGTGGGAGTCAGCCCCAGCATTTT. The rearrangement joins TRBV12-5 to TRBJ1-5, with D unresolved. The germline V and J ends were trimmed by 3 bases and 6 bases, with 12 bases remaining between them. Per germline, CDR1 LGHNT and CDR2 FRNRAP. This CDR3 comprises 14 residues.